This T cell receptor (beta chain) was documented in a study of T cells in Graves' hyperthyroidism and ophthalmopathy. CDR1 and CDR2 from the germline V gene are MDHEN and SYDVKM. The CDR3 runs to 14 residues. V was cut by 2 bases and J by 4 bases, with 11 bases left in between. The TCR beta CDR3 regions underwent amplification using RNA transcripts as the source. The study used the HTBI primer set for a first-round RT-PCR of the TCR CDR3. TCRdb passed the multiplex PCR reads through MiXCR, listing each CDR3 protein once. This sample has under 350,000 distinct CDR3 sequences, with roughly an eighth found just once. This clonotype was seen at least ten times.

The chain has TRBV28 and TRBJ1-2; D is unresolved. The clonotype comes from a woman between 40 and 55 years old with Graves' hyperthyroidism. The sample comprised blood. The DNA for the CDR3 is TGTGCCAGCAGTTTAAGAGAGTTCCGCTATGGCTACACCTTC. Translating it yields CASSLREFRYGYTF.